The clone carrying this T cell receptor beta chain has only a few counts. This sample is part of a study of blood T cell repertoires in COVID-19. The CDR3 extends over 14 amino acids. Germline V gives CDR1 SGHRS, CDR2 YFSETQ. Trimming shortened V by 1 base and J by 8 bases, and 10 bases separated the two germline ends. Assay used: immunoSEQ multiplex PCR; TCRdb lists only in-frame clones, some missing. The sample yields approximately 150,000 clones, over 75% seen once. Sequencing was performed on peripheral blood. This receptor was identified in a man in his 70s with active COVID-19. The rearrangement uses TRBV5-1 and TRBJ1-6; a weak D match, TRBD1 (5 bases). CDR3 sequence (DNA): TGCGCCAGCAGCTTGATAGGGGAGGATTCACCCCTCCACTTT. It yields the protein CASSLIGEDSPLHF. Filled out from reference TRBV5-1 and TRBJ1-6, the complete variable domain reads KAGVTQTPRYLIKTRGQQVTLSCSPISGHRSVSWYQQTPGQGLQFLFEYFSETQRNKGNFPGRFSGRQFSNSRSEMNVSTLELGDSALYLCASSLIGEDSPLHFGNGTRLTVT.